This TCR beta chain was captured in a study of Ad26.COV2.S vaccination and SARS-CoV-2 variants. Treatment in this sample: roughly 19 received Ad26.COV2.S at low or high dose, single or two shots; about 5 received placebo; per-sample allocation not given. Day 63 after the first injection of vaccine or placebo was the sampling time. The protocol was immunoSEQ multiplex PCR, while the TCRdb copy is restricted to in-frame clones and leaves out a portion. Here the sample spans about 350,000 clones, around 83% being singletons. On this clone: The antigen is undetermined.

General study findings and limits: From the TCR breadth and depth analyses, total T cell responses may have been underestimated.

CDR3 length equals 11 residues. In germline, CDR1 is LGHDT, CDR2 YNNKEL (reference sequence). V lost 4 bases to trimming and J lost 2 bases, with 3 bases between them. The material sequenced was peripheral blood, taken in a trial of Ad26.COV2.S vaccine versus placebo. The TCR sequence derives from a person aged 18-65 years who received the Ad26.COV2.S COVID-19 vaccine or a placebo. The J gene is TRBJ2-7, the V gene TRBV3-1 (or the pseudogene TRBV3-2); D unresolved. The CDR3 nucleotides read TGTGCCAGCAGCCCCACCTACGAGCAGTACTTC. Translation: CASSPTYEQYF.